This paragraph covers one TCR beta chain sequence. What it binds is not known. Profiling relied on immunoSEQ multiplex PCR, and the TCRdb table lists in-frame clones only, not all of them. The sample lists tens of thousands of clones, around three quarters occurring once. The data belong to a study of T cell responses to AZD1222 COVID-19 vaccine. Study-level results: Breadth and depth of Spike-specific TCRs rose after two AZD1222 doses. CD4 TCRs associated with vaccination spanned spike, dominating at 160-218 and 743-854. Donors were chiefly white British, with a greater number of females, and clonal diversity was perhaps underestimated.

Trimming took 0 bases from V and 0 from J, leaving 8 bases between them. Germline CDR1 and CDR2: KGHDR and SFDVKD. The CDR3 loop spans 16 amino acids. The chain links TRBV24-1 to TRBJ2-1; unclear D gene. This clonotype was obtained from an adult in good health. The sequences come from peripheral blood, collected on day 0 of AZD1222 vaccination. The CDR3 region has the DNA TGTGCCACCAGTGATTTGGACGGAAGCTCCTACAATGAGCAGTTCTTC. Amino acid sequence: CATSDLDGSSYNEQFF.